This T cell receptor beta chain was identified in a study of blood T cells in healthy people across ages. A sample-barcoded 5' primer and a J-beta primer mix were used in a second PCR of roughly 7 to 12 cycles. TCRdb used MiXCR to reprocess the 5' RACE reads, holding one entry per CDR3 protein. Of 1 million to 1.2 million distinct CDR3 sequences in the sample, more than 30% were seen once. PBMCs, at least 6.5 million per sample, were isolated. The sample taken for sequencing was blood. The receptor was isolated from a man younger than 35 in good health.

For the CDR3, the DNA is TGCAGCGTTGGAAACCGATTCACAGATACGCAGTATTTT. This translates into CSVGNRFTDTQYF. The chain joins TRBV29-1 to TRBJ2-3; D unresolved. The CDR3 length is 13 residues. V was trimmed by 4 bases and J by 2 bases, leaving 10 bases between them. Germline values: CDR1 SQVTM, CDR2 ANQGSEA.